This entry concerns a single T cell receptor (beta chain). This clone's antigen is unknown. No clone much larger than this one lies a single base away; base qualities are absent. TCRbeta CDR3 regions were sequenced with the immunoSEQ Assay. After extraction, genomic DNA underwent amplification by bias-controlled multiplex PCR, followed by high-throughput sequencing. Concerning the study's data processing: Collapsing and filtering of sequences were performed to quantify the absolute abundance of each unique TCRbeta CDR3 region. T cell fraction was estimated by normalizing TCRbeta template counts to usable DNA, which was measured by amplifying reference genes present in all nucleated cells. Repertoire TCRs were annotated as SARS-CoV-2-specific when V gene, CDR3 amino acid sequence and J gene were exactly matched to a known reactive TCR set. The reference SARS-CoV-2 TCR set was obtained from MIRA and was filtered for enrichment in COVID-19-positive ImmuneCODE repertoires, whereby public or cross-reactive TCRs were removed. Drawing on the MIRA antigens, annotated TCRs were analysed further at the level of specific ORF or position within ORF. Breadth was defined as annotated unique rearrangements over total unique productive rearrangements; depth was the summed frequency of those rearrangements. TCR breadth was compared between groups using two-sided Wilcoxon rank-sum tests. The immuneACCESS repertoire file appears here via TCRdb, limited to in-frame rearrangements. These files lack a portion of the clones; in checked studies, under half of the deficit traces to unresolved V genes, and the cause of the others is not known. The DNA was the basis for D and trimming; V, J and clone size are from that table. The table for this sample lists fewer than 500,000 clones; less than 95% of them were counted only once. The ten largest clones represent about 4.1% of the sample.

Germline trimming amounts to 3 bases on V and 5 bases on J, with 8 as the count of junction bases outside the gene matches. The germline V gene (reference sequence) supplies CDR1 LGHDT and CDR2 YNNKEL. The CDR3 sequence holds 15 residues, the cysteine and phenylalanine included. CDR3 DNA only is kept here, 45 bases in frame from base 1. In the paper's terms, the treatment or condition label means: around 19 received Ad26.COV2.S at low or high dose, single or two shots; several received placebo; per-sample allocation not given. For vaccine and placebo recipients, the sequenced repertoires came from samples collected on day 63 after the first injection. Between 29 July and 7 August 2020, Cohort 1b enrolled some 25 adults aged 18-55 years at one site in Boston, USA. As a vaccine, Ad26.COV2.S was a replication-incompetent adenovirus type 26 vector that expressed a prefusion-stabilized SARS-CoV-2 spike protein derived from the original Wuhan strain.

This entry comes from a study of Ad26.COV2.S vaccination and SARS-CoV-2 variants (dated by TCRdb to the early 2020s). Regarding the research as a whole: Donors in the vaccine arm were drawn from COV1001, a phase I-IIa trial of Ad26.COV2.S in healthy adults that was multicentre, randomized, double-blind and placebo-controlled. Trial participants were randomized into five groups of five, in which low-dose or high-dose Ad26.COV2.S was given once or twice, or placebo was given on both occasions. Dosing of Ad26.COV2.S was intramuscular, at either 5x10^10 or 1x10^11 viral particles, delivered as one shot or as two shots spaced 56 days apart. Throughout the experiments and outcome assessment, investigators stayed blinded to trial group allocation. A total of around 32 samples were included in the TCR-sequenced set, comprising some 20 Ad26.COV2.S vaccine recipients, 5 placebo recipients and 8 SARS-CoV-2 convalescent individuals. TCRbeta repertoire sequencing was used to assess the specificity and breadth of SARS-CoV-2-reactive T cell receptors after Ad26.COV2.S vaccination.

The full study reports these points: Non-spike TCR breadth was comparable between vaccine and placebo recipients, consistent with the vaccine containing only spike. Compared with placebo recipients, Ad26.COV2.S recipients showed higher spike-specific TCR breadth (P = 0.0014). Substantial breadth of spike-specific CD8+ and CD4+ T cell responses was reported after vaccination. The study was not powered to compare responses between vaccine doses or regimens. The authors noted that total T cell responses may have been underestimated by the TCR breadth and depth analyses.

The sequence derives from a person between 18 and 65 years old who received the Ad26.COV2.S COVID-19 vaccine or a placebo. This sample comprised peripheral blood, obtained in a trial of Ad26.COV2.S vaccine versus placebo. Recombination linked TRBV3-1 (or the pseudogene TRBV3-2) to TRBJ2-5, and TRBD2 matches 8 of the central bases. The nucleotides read TGTGCCAGCAGCCAGACACCGGGACTAGGGGAGACCCAGTACTTC. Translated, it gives CASSQTPGLGETQYF.